The present TCR beta chain was sequenced within a study of cytomegalovirus exposure and HLA in healthy donors. General observations from the study: CMV serostatus was the only immune exposure information that was available.

Per germline, CDR1 MNHEY and CDR2 SMNVEV (reference sequence). The ends were cut back, 2 bases at V and 0 bases at J, with 7 bases in the middle. The CDR3 is made up of 14 amino acids. Researchers ran the PCR with 60 Vbeta and 13 Jbeta primers. Under the authors' procedure: The authors later counted about 80 million unique TCR beta chains, approximately 10 million of them shared. Sequencing used immunoSEQ multiplex PCR; TCRdb keeps in-frame clones, though not all of them. The V and J calls and clone size were taken over from that table, and D and trimming were inferred from the DNA. In the table there are about 160,000 clones, around 81% of which are singletons. Notes on this clone: Its antigen remains unidentified.

This clonotype was obtained from a man in his forties in good health and CMV-seronegative. Sequencing was carried out using PBMCs. V usage is TRBV27 and J usage is TRBJ1-1; D uncertain. The CDR3 DNA sequence: TGTGCCAGCAGTTTAGGGAGGGTGAACACTGAAGCTTTCTTT. Its protein is CASSLGRVNTEAFF.